This TCR beta chain is drawn from a study of blood T cell repertoires in COVID-19. The CDR3 spans 17 residues. CDR1 and CDR2 (germline): MGHRA, YSYEKL. The trim removed 0 bases at V and 6 bases at J, leaving 8 bases unmatched. Clones were read by immunoSEQ multiplex PCR, and TCRdb kept only the in-frame ones, dropping some. The table has under 85,000 clones, around 90% seen once. This TCR was recovered from a man aged 65 to 79 with acute or convalescent COVID-19. Sequencing was carried out using peripheral blood. The V gene is TRBV4-1, the J gene TRBJ2-7, with 13 positions matching TRBD2. CDR3 protein: CASSQDQTSGGLGEQYF. In DNA, the CDR3 is TGCGCCAGCAGCCAAGATCAGACTAGCGGGGGGCTAGGCGAGCAGTACTTC.